The rows below give T cell receptor beta chains drawn from one sample of a study of T cells after yellow fever vaccination. TCRdb called the 5' RACE reads again in MiXCR, with one record for every CDR3 protein. The top ten clones hold around 16% of a sample with some 400,000 distinct CDR3 sequences, 6.2% of them seen once. This specimen consisted of PBMCs, obtained 5 days after the yellow fever booster vaccination. The receptors come from a man aged 25-45 years who received the YFV17D yellow fever vaccine. The conserved cysteine and the conserved F or W are not part of the CDR3 here. Each record gives: V gene, clone size, J gene, CDR3 protein. Clone size is stated in some rows and not others, as once, few, many or a class when expanded.

TRBV6-1	many	TRBJ2-1	ASTVSGKGYNEQF
TRBV30	NA	TRBJ1-2	AWSALTSPVFT
TRBV19	NA	TRBJ2-6	ASSIIRASSGANVLT
TRBV20-1	few	TRBJ2-3	SARVAGGGDTQY
TRBV30	NA	TRBJ2-7	AWSGRGAHSYEQY
TRBV7-6	few	TRBJ2-1	ASSRGTPLVEQF
TRBV29-1	many	TRBJ2-5	SALAGGGRETQY
TRBV12-3/TRBV12-4	few	TRBJ2-2	ASSFPPRWASTGELF
TRBV7-2	few	TRBJ2-7	ASSDPGGYSYEQY
TRBV20-1	many	TRBJ2-5	SARDRVDPENQY
TRBV20-1	many	TRBJ1-6	SARASGAVHLPLH
TRBV30	many	TRBJ2-1	AWSIRGSYNEQF
TRBV28	NA	TRBJ2-6	PSSSFGLSGANVLT
TRBV6-2/TRBV6-3	few	TRBJ2-1	ASSPRDFYQF
TRBV18	few	TRBJ2-1	ASSGQGADYEQF
TRBV6-2/TRBV6-3	many	TRBJ2-1	ASSYGLSSYNEQF
TRBV20-1	NA	TRBJ2-2	SAQQTFGTGELF
TRBV15	NA	TRBJ2-2	ATRGRGSTGELF
TRBV19	few	TRBJ2-1	ASSIRQGPYNEQF
TRBV6-2/TRBV6-3	NA	TRBJ2-5	ASTHTRMGEKMKTQY
TRBV20-1	NA	TRBJ2-5	SAGGVGETQY
TRBV20-1	NA	TRBJ1-5	SARSENQPQH
TRBV29-1	few	TRBJ2-7	SVEGEGDSQPLGEQY
TRBV29-1	many	TRBJ1-2	SVDGTGGGYGYT
TRBV5-1	NA	TRBJ2-3	ASSLSNSGGTDTQY
TRBV20-1	many	TRBJ2-6	SARDRTGANVLT
TRBV7-2	few	TRBJ2-1	ASSRRLAGSYNEQF
TRBV27	NA	TRBJ2-6	ASGLPAGANVLT